This T cell receptor beta chain is drawn from a study of shared clonotypes between healthy human individuals. Whole-study findings and limits: The small donor group covered limited genetic and exposure diversity.

It was across several immunoSEQ plates that each subset's genomic DNA was evenly split. TCRdb keeps only in-frame clones here, not all; method: immunoSEQ multiplex PCR. The sample lists roughly 1,000,000 clones, roughly 74% occurring once. Germline V lookup: CDR1 SGHAT, CDR2 FQNNGV. Trimming at V came to 2 bases and at J to 3 bases, leaving 10 bases not matched to a gene. This CDR3 has 16 residues. Concerning this clone: Its antigen remains unidentified.

The receptor's source is a young man in good health. Some clones in this sample may be carry-over from other donors' samples. Sequences were obtained from memory CD4+ T cells from PBMCs. Subset specified: CD45RA-negative fraction. This chain links TRBV11-2 with TRBJ2-7; TRBD1 agrees at 7 bases. CDR3 bases: TGTGCCAGCAGCTTAAGTTCCGGGGCAGGGGGCTACGAGCAGTACTTC. Protein product: CASSLSSGAGGYEQYF.